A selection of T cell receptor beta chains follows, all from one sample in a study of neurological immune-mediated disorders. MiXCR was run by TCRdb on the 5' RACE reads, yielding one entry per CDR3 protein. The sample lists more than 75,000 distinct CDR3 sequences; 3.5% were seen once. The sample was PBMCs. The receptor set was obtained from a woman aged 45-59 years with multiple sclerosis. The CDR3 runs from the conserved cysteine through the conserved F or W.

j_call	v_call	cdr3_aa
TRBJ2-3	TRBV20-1	CSARGDGTHLPTDTQYF
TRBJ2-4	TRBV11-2	CASSSLAGGKKNIQYF
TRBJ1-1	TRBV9	CASSPERAFF
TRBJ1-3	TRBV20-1	CSARASAGQGSINTIYF
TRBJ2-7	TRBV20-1	CSAIGTVYEQYF
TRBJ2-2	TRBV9	CASSARSNTGELFF
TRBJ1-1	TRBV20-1	CSASTRSGDTEAFF
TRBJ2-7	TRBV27	CASSRKGAYEQYF
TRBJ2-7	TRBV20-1	CSAASPSYEQYF
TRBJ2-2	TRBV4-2	CASSQERASGELFF
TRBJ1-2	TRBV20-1	CSARARGYGYTF